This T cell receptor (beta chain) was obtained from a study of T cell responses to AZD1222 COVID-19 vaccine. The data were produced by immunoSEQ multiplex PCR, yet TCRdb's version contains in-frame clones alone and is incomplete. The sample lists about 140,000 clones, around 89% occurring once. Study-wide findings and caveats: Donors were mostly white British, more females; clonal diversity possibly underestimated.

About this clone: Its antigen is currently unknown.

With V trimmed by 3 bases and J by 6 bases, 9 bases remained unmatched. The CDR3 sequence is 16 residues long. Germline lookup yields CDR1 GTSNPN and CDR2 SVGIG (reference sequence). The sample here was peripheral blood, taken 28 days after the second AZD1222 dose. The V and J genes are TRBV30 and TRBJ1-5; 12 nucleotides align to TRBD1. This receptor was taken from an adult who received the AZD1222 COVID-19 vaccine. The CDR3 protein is CAWRIPGTGGGQPQHF. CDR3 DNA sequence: TGTGCCTGGAGAATTCCCGGGACAGGGGGCGGTCAGCCCCAGCATTTT. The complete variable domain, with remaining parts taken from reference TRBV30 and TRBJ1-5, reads SQTIHQWPATLVQPVGSPLSLECTVEGTSNPNLYWYRQAAGRGLQLLFYSVGIGQISSEVPQNLSASRPQDRQFILSSKKLLLSDSGFYLCAWRIPGTGGGQPQHFGDGTRLSIL.